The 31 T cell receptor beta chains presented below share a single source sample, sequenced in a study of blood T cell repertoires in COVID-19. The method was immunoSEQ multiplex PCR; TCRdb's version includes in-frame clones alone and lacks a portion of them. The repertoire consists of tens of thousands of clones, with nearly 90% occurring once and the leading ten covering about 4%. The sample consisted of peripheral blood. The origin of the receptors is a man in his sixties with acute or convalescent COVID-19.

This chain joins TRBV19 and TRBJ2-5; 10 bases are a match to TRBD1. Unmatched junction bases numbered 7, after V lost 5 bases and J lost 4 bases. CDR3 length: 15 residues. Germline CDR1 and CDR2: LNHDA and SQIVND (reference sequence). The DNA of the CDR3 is TGTGCCAGTAGTGTACTCCGGGACAGGGGAGAGACCCAGTACTTC. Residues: CASSVLRDRGETQYF.

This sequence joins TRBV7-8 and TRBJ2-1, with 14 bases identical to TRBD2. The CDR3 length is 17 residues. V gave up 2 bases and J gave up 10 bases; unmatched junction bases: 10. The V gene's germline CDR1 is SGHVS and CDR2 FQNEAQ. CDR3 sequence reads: CASSLPGLAGDPVEQFF. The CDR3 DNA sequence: TGTGCCAGCAGCTTACCGGGACTAGCGGGGGACCCCGTGGAGCAGTTCTTC.

The CDR3 spells CASSLYARVAADTQYF. The CDR3 DNA is TGTGCCAGCAGTTTATACGCCAGGGTAGCAGCAGATACGCAGTATTTT. The chain couples TRBV27 to TRBJ2-3, with D tentatively TRBD1 (5 bases). Trimming shortened V by 1 base and J by 4 bases, and 15 bases separated the two germline ends. CDR1 MNHEY and CDR2 SMNVEV come from the germline V gene (reference sequence). The CDR3 totals 16 residues.

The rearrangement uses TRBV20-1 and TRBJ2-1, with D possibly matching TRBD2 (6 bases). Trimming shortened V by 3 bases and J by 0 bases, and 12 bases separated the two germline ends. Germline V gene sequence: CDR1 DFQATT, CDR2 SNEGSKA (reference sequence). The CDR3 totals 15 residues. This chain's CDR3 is CSASFSGFSYNEQFF. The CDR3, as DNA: TGCAGTGCTAGTTTTAGCGGCTTCTCCTACAATGAGCAGTTCTTC.

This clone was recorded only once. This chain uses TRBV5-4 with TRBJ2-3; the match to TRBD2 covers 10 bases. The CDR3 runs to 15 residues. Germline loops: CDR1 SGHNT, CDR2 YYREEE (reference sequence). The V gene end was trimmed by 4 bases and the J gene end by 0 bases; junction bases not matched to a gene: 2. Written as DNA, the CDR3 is TGTGCCAGCAGCGTTAGCGGGGGGAGCACAGATACGCAGTATTTT. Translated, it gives CASSVSGGSTDTQYF.

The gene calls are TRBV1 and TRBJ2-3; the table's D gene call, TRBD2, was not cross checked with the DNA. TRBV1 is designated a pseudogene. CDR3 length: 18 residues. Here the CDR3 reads CTSSPNLGLQGGADTQYF. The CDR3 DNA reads TGCACCAGCAGCCCGAACCTGGGACTTCAAGGGGGGGCGGATACGCAGTATTTT.

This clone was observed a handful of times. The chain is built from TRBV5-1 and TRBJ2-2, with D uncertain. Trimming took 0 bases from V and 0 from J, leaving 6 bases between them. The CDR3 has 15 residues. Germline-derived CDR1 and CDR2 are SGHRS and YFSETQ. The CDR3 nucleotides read TGCGCCAGCAGCTTGGACGGTGCGAACACCGGGGAGCTGTTTTTT. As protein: CASSLDGANTGELFF.

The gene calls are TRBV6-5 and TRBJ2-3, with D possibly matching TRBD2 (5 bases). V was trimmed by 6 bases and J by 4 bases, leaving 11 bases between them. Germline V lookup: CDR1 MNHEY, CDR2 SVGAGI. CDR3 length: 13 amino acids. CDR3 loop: CASSRGFPDTQYF. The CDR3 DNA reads TGTGCCAGCAGCCGGGGATTCCCAGATACGCAGTATTTT.

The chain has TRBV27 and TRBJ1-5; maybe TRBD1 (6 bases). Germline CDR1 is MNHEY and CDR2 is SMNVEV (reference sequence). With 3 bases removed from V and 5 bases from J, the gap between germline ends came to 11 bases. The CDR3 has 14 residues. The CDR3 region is CASSFRGKDQPQHF. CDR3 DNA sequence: TGTGCCAGCAGTTTCAGGGGTAAGGATCAGCCCCAGCATTTT.

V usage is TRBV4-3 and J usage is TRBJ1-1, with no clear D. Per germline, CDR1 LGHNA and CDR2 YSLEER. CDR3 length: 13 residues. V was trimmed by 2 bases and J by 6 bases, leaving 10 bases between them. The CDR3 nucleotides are TGCGCCAGCAGCCAAAATATGCAGGCTGAAGCTTTCTTT. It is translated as CASSQNMQAEAFF.

In DNA form, the CDR3 reads TGTGCCTGGAGTTATCAGGGGAACACTGAAGCTTTCTTT. It yields the protein CAWSYQGNTEAFF. The rearrangement uses TRBV30 and TRBJ1-1; TRBD1 is a possible D gene (5 bases). The germline gives CDR1 GTSNPN, CDR2 SVGIG (reference sequence). With 2 bases removed from V and 1 base from J, the gap between germline ends came to 8 bases. This CDR3 is 13 amino acids long.

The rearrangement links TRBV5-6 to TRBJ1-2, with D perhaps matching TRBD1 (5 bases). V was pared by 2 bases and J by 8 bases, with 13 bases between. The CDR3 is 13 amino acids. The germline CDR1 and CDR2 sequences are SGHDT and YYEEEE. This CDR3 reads CASSFTDQGGYTF. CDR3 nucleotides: TGTGCCAGCAGCTTCACAGATCAGGGAGGCTACACCTTC.

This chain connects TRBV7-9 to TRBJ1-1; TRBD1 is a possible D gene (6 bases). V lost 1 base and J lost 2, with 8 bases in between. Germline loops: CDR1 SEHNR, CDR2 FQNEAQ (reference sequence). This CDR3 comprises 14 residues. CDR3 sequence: CASSLGQDNTEAFF. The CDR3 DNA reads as TGTGCCAGCAGCTTAGGACAGGATAACACTGAAGCTTTCTTT.

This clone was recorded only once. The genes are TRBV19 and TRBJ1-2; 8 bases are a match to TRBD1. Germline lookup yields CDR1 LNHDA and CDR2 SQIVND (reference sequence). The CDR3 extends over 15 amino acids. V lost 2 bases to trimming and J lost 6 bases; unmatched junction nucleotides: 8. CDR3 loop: CASSIPHRGSDGYTF. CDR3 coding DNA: TGTGCCAGTAGTATACCCCACAGGGGGTCGGATGGCTACACCTTC.

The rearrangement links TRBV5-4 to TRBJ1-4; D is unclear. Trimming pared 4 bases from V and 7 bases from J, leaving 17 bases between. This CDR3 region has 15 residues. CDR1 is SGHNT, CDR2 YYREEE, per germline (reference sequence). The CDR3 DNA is TGTGCCAGCAGCAGCCGAGGATCCAGTGCTGAAAAACTGTTTTTT. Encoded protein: CASSSRGSSAEKLFF. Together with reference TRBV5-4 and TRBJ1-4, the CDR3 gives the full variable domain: ETGVTQSPTHLIKTRGQQVTLRCSSQSGHNTVSWYQQALGQGPQFIFQYYREEENGRGNFPPRFSGLQFPNYSSELNVNALELDDSALYLCASSSRGSSAEKLFFGSGTQLSVL.

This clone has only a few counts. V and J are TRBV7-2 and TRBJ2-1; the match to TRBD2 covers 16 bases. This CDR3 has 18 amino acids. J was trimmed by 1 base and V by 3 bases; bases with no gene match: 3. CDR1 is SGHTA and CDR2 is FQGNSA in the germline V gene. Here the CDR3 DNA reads TGTGCCAGCAGCTTTGGGACTAGCGGGGGGGCGTCCTACAATGAGCAGTTCTTC. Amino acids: CASSFGTSGGASYNEQFF.

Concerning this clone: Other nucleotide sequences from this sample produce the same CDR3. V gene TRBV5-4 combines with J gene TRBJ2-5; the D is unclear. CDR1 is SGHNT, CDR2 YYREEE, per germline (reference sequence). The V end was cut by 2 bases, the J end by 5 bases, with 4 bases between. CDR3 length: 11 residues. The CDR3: CASSFRETQYF. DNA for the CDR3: TGTGCCAGCAGCTTTCGGGAGACCCAGTACTTC.

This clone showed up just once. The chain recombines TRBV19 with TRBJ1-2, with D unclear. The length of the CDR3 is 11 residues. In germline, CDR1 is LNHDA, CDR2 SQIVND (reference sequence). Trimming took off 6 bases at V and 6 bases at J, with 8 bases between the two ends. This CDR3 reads CASRAGNGYTF. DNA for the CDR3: TGTGCCAGTAGGGCAGGAAATGGCTACACCTTC.

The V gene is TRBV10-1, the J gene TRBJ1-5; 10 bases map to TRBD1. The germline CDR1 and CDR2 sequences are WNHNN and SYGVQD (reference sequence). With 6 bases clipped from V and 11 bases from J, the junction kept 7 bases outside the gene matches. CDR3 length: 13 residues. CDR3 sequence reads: CASSRGQGLAQHF. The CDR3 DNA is TGCGCCAGCAGCCGGGGACAGGGGTTAGCCCAGCATTTT.

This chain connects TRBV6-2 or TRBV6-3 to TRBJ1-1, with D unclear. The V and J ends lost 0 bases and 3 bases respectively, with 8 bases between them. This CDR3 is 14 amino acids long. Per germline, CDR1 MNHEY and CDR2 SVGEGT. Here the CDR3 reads CASSYSIRDTEAFF. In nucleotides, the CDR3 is TGTGCCAGCAGTTACTCGATCCGGGACACTGAAGCTTTCTTT.

CDR3 nucleotide sequence: TGTGCCAGCAGCCTACTGACAGGGGCGGGGGCTGAAGCTTTCTTT. Translation gives CASSLLTGAGAEAFF. The chain recombines TRBV3-1 (or the pseudogene TRBV3-2) with TRBJ1-1; 8 positions match TRBD1. V gave up 4 bases and J gave up 6 bases; unmatched junction bases: 10. Looked up from germline, CDR1 is LGHDT and CDR2 is YNNKEL (reference sequence). This CDR3 comprises 15 residues.

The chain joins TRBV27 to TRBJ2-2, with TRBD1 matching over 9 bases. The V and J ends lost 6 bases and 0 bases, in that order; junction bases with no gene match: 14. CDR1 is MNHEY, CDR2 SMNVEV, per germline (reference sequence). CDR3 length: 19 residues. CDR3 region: CASRGQGRWVASNTGELFF. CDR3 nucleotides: TGTGCCAGCAGAGGACAGGGGCGCTGGGTGGCCTCGAACACCGGGGAGCTGTTTTTT.

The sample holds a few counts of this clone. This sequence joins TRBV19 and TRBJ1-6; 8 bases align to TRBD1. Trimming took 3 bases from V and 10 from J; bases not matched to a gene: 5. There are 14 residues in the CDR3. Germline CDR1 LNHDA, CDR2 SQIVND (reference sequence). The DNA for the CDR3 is TGTGCCAGTAGTATTGGACAGGGTTACTCACCCCTCCACTTT. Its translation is CASSIGQGYSPLHF.

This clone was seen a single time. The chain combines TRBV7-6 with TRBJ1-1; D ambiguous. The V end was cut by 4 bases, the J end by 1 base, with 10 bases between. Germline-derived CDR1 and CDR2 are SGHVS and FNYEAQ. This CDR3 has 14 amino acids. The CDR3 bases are TGTGCCAGCAGCTCCAACAGTGGGAACACTGAAGCTTTCTTT. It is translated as CASSSNSGNTEAFF.

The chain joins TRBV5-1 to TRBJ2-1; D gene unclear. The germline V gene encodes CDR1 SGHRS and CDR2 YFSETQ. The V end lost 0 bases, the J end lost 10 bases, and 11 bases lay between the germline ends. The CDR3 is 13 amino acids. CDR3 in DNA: TGCGCCAGCAGCTTGGCAGGCAGCAGCGAGCAGTTCTTC. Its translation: CASSLAGSSEQFF.

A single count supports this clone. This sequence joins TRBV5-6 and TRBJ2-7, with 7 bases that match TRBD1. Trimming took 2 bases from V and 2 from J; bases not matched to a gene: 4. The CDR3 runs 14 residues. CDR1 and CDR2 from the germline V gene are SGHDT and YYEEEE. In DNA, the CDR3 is TGTGCCAGCAGCTTTACAACAGGGGCCTACGAGCAGTACTTC. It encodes CASSFTTGAYEQYF.

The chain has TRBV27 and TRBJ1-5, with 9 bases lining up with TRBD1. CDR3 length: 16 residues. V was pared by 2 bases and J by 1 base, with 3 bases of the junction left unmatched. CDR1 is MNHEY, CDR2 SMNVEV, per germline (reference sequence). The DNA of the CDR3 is TGTGCCAGCAGTTTAGGACAGGGGAAGAGCAATCAGCCCCAGCATTTT. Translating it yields CASSLGQGKSNQPQHF.

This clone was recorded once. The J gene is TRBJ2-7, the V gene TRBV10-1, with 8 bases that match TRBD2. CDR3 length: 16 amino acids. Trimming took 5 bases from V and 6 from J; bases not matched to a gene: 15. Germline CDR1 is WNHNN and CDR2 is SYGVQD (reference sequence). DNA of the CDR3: TGCGCCAGCAGTCCGCAGGGTGGGACTAGACCTCTCGAGCAGTACTTC. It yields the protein CASSPQGGTRPLEQYF.

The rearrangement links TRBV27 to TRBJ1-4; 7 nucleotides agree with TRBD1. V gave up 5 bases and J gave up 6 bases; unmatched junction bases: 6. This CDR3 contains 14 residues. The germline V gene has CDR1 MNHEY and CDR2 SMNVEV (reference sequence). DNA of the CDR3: TGTGCCAGCAGTCGACAGGGCGTGGATGAAAAACTGTTTTTT. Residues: CASSRQGVDEKLFF.

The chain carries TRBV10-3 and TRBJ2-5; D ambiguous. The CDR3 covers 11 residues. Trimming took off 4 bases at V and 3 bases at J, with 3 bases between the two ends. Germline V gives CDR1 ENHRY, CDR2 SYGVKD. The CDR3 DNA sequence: TGTGCCATCAGTGCTAAAGAGACCCAGTACTTC. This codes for CAISAKETQYF.

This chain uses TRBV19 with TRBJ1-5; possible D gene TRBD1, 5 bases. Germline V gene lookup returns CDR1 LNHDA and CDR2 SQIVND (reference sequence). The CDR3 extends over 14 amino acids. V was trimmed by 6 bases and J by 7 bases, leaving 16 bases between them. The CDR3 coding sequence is TGTGCCAGTAGCACGGCAGGGTGGGGACAGCCCCAGCATTTT. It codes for CASSTAGWGQPQHF.